One T cell receptor (beta chain) is described in this entry. Other nucleotide sequences in the sample specify the same CDR3. Method: immunoSEQ multiplex PCR; TCRdb's copy keeps in-frame clones and lacks some. The data hold 95,000 to 150,000 clones, with more than 70% observed a single time. The J segment lost 4 bases and the V segment lost 5 bases, leaving 5 bases of the junction unmatched. Per germline, CDR1 MDHEN and CDR2 SYDVKM. CDR3 length equals 14 residues. The data were taken from a study of blood T cell repertoires in COVID-19. The source of this sequence is a woman of 80 years or more with acute or convalescent COVID-19. Sequenced sample: peripheral blood. This chain connects TRBV28 to TRBJ1-5, with 7 bases lining up with TRBD1. The CDR3 protein is CASSLGTANQPQHF. The CDR3 region has the DNA TGTGCCAGCAGTCTGGGGACAGCTAATCAGCCCCAGCATTTT.